This entry lists 28 T cell receptor beta chains sequenced from one sample in a study of cytomegalovirus exposure and HLA in healthy donors. The PCR used 60 Vbeta and 13 Jbeta primers. TCRdb keeps only in-frame clones here, not all; method: immunoSEQ multiplex PCR. This sample contains 50,000 to 70,000 clones. Sequenced input: PBMCs. The source is a man between 45 and 60 years old in good health and CMV-seropositive.

This sequence joins TRBV5-1 and TRBJ2-5, with 14 bases matching TRBD2. Germline-derived CDR1 and CDR2 are SGHRS and YFSETQ. With V trimmed by 4 bases and J by 5 bases, 10 bases remained unmatched. The CDR3 covers 17 residues. CDR3 DNA: TGCGCCAGCAGCCGACTCTCGACTAGCGGGGGGGCGGAGACCCAGTACTTC. Translated, it gives CASSRLSTSGGAETQYF.

For the CDR3, the DNA is TGTGCCAGCAGCCAAGAAATTACAGGGACCACTGAAGCTTTCTTT. This sequence encodes CASSQEITGTTEAFF. The chain recombines TRBV4-2 with TRBJ1-1; possible D gene TRBD1, 6 bases. The CDR3 has 15 residues. Germline loops: CDR1 LGHNA, CDR2 YNFKEQ. V shed 0 bases and J shed 4 bases, with 12 bases lying between them.

The chain is built from TRBV4-2 and TRBJ1-2, with 9 bases that match TRBD1. Trimming took 0 bases from V and 8 from J; bases not matched to a gene: 4. This CDR3 is 14 amino acids long. CDR1 LGHNA and CDR2 YNFKEQ come from the germline V gene. The CDR3 here is CASSQEGTGRGYTF. Here the CDR3 DNA reads TGTGCCAGCAGCCAAGAGGGGACAGGGCGAGGCTACACCTTC.

The chain recombines TRBV30 with TRBJ1-5; 7 bases align to TRBD1. Germline V gives CDR1 GTSNPN, CDR2 SVGIG (reference sequence). The CDR3 has 13 residues. V gave up 3 bases and J gave up 6 bases; unmatched junction bases: 5. The CDR3 region is CAWSHRGLQPQHF. DNA for the CDR3: TGTGCCTGGAGCCACAGGGGACTTCAGCCCCAGCATTTT.

This chain links TRBV6-5 with TRBJ1-1; 8 bases align to TRBD1. Germline lookup yields CDR1 MNHEY and CDR2 SVGAGI. The CDR3 has 14 residues. The V and J ends lost 5 bases and 4 bases, in that order; junction bases with no gene match: 6. The CDR3 is CASSRDRSFTEAFF. The DNA of the CDR3 is TGTGCCAGCAGTAGGGACAGGTCTTTCACTGAAGCTTTCTTT.

V usage is TRBV5-4 and J usage is TRBJ2-1; 9 bases are shared with TRBD1. From germline, CDR1 is SGHNT and CDR2 YYREEE (reference sequence). The length of the CDR3 is 15 residues. J was trimmed by 9 bases and V by 4 bases; bases with no gene match: 11. CDR3 nucleotides: TGTGCCAGCAGCCCGGGACAGGGACCTTTAGGTGAGCAGTTCTTC. It yields the protein CASSPGQGPLGEQFF.

The rearrangement uses TRBV7-9 and TRBJ2-3; D unclear. CDR3 size: 15 residues. V was trimmed by 4 bases and J by 2 bases, leaving 13 bases between them. Germline V gene lookup returns CDR1 SEHNR and CDR2 FQNEAQ (reference sequence). This chain's CDR3 is CASSSPQQSTDTQYF. The CDR3 DNA sequence: TGTGCCAGCAGCTCCCCTCAACAATCCACAGATACGCAGTATTTT.

The rearrangement uses TRBV4-1 and TRBJ1-1; tentatively, D is TRBD1 (5 bases). Germline V gene data show CDR1 as MGHRA and CDR2 as YSYEKL. V lost 3 bases to trimming and J lost 1 base, with 9 bases between them. The CDR3 is 14 residues long. DNA for the CDR3: TGCGCCAGCAGCCAGGAAACAGGGAACACTGAAGCTTTCTTT. It specifies CASSQETGNTEAFF.

The J gene is TRBJ1-1, the V gene TRBV13; weak D call: TRBD1 (5 bases). The CDR3 sequence is 13 residues long. In germline, CDR1 is PRHDT, CDR2 FYEKMQ (reference sequence). V lost 5 bases and J lost 5, with 12 bases in between. CDR3 nucleotide sequence: TGTGCCAGCAGCCTGGGGCCGAGAACTGAAGCTTTCTTT. It codes for CASSLGPRTEAFF. The full variable domain, its missing parts supplied by reference TRBV13 and TRBJ1-1, is AAGVIQSPRHLIKEKRETATLKCYPIPRHDTVYWYQQGPGQDPQFLISFYEKMQSDKGSIPDRFSAQQFSDYHSELNMSSLELGDSALYFCASSLGPRTEAFFGQGTRLTVV.

The J gene is TRBJ1-1, the V gene TRBV4-1; D may be TRBD1 (6 bases). CDR1 and CDR2 from the germline V gene are MGHRA and YSYEKL. CDR3 size: 16 residues. V lost 1 base, J lost 3 bases, and 15 bases lay in between. The CDR3 protein is CASSQVAGGSDTEAFF. The CDR3, as DNA: TGCGCCAGCAGCCAAGTTGCGGGGGGCTCAGACACTGAAGCTTTCTTT.

The chain joins TRBV4-2 to TRBJ1-1; 7 bases are a match to TRBD1. Germline V gene lookup returns CDR1 LGHNA and CDR2 YNFKEQ. The V segment lost 4 bases and the J segment 4 bases; nucleotides outside the gene matches: 9. CDR3 length: 15 residues. As DNA, the CDR3 is TGTGCCAGCAGCCCAGTAGGGGGCGGGGTCACTGAAGCTTTCTTT. Amino acids: CASSPVGGGVTEAFF.

The V gene is TRBV28, the J gene TRBJ2-7, with TRBD2 matching 8 bases. In germline, CDR1 is MDHEN, CDR2 SYDVKM. J lost 3 bases, V lost 5 bases, and 6 bases had no gene match. The CDR3 loop spans 14 amino acids. This CDR3 is CASSRAGGNYEQYF. Written as DNA, the CDR3 is TGTGCCAGCAGTAGGGCGGGAGGCAACTACGAGCAGTACTTC. Complete variable domain (other parts from reference TRBV28 and TRBJ2-7): DVKVTQSSRYLVKRTGEKVFLECVQDMDHENMFWYRQDPGLGLRLIYFSYDVKMKEKGDIPEGYSVSREKKERFSLILESASTNQTSMYLCASSRAGGNYEQYFGPGTRLTVT.

The chain combines TRBV13 with TRBJ2-7, with a weak D call TRBD2 (5 bases). Per the germline V gene, CDR1 is PRHDT and CDR2 is FYEKMQ (reference sequence). The V gene lost 5 bases and the J gene lost 3 bases, with 14 bases spanning the gap. This CDR3 contains 14 residues. This CDR3 is CASSVRGGFYEQYF. The CDR3 nucleotides are TGTGCCAGCAGCGTCCGCGGCGGGTTCTACGAGCAGTACTTC.

The chain employs TRBV29-1 and TRBJ1-2; a weak D match, TRBD1 (5 bases). The germline V and J ends were trimmed by 3 bases and 8 bases, with 13 bases remaining between them. In germline, CDR1 is SQVTM, CDR2 ANQGSEA. The CDR3 extends over 12 amino acids. The CDR3 region has the DNA TGCAGCGTTGAGGGGGGTAAAGGGGGCTACACCTTC. Protein: CSVEGGKGGYTF.

The CDR3 spells CASSTTGMDGYTF. CDR3 sequence (DNA): TGCGCCAGCAGCACGACAGGGATGGATGGCTACACCTTC. This rearrangement joins TRBV4-1 to TRBJ1-2, with 7 positions matching TRBD1. CDR1 MGHRA and CDR2 YSYEKL come from the germline V gene. The V gene end was trimmed by 5 bases and the J gene end by 6 bases; junction bases not matched to a gene: 6. The CDR3 is made up of 13 amino acids.

The genes are TRBV4-3 and TRBJ1-1; D gene ambiguous. Per germline, CDR1 LGHNA and CDR2 YSLEER. The length of the CDR3 is 15 residues. The V end was cut by 0 bases, the J end by 2 bases, with 10 bases between. CDR3 DNA: TGCGCCAGCAGCCAAGACGGGAGAGGAAACACTGAAGCTTTCTTT. Protein: CASSQDGRGNTEAFF.

V is TRBV6-1 and J is TRBJ2-1; tentative D call: TRBD1 (6 bases). CDR3 length: 13 amino acids. V was shortened by 7 bases and J by 4 bases, with 11 bases between the two germline ends. Germline CDR1 is MNHNS and CDR2 is SASEGT. The CDR3 protein is CASIAGVYNEQFF. DNA for the CDR3: TGTGCCAGCATAGCAGGGGTGTACAATGAGCAGTTCTTC.

The chain couples TRBV29-1 to TRBJ1-3; 7 bases are shared with TRBD1. CDR1 is SQVTM, CDR2 ANQGSEA, per germline. This CDR3 region has 18 residues. The V segment lost 0 bases and the J segment 0 bases; nucleotides outside the gene matches: 11. The CDR3 sequence is CSVEDPFLTGSSGNTIYF. In DNA, the CDR3 is TGCAGCGTTGAAGATCCCTTTTTGACAGGGAGCTCTGGAAACACCATATATTTT.

V usage is TRBV9 and J usage is TRBJ2-1; 12 bases agree with TRBD2. The CDR3 has 17 amino acids. Trimming took 1 base from V and 2 from J; bases not matched to a gene: 4. Germline V gives CDR1 SGDLS, CDR2 YYNGEE. The CDR3 DNA is TGTGCCAGCAGCGTAACGACTAGCGGGAGCACCTACAATGAGCAGTTCTTC. Encoded protein: CASSVTTSGSTYNEQFF.

The rearrangement uses TRBV6-5 and TRBJ2-2; tentatively, D is TRBD1 (5 bases). Deletions cut 5 bases from V and 6 bases from J, with 13 bases between. This CDR3 contains 14 residues. Looked up from germline, CDR1 is MNHEY and CDR2 is SVGAGI. In nucleotides, the CDR3 is TGTGCCAGCAGTACTCTCAGGGTGGCCGGGGAGCTGTTTTTT. It is translated as CASSTLRVAGELFF.

The chain carries TRBV5-4 and TRBJ2-1; TRBD2 aligns across 7 bases. The CDR3 is 14 amino acids. Trimming cost V 0 bases and J 4 bases; bases outside gene matches: 1. The germline gives CDR1 SGHNT, CDR2 YYREEE (reference sequence). CDR3 DNA: TGTGCCAGCAGCTTGGGGGAGGGATACAATGAGCAGTTCTTC. This encodes CASSLGEGYNEQFF.

The chain is built from TRBV28 and TRBJ1-2; 9 positions match TRBD1. Germline V CDR1 and CDR2: MDHEN, SYDVKM. V dropped 2 bases and J dropped 8; count of bases not matched to a gene: 6. This CDR3 region has 14 residues. CDR3 sequence reads: CASSLTGGDGGYTF. The CDR3 nucleotides read TGTGCCAGCAGTTTAACAGGGGGCGACGGGGGCTACACCTTC.

The gene calls are TRBV2 and TRBJ1-2, with a possible D match to TRBD1 (6 bases). The CDR3 is made up of 15 amino acids. The V end lost 6 bases, the J end lost 2 bases, and 16 bases lay between the germline ends. The germline V gene encodes CDR1 SNHLY and CDR2 FYNNEI. The CDR3 DNA reads TGTGCCAGCAGAGACTCGGACAGAGGAAACTATGGCTACACCTTC. It encodes CASRDSDRGNYGYTF. Looking up the rest from reference TRBV2 and TRBJ1-2 gives the full variable domain: EPEVTQTPSHQVTQMGQEVILRCVPISNHLYFYWYRQILGQKVEFLVSFYNNEISEKSEIFDDQFSVERPDGSNFTLKIRSTKLEDSAMYFCASRDSDRGNYGYTFGSGTRLTVV.

This rearrangement joins TRBV5-1 to TRBJ2-7; TRBD1 matches at 11 bases. CDR3 length: 16 amino acids. Germline assignment: CDR1 SGHRS and CDR2 YFSETQ. V was pared by 0 bases and J by 2 bases, with 4 bases of the junction left unmatched. CDR3 amino acids: CASSLVMGQGAYEQYF. CDR3 DNA sequence: TGCGCCAGCAGCTTGGTTATGGGACAGGGGGCCTACGAGCAGTACTTC.

The chain employs TRBV18 and TRBJ2-7; TRBD2 might be the D (5 bases). The CDR3 consists of 13 residues. Between the trimmed V and J ends, which lost 4 bases and 5 bases, there was a span of 12 bases. Per germline, CDR1 KGHSH and CDR2 LQKENI. The CDR3 here is CASSQRAANEQYF. The CDR3 DNA reads TGTGCCAGCTCACAGAGGGCGGCTAACGAGCAGTACTTC.

The J gene is TRBJ2-3, the V gene TRBV7-3; 8 bases line up with TRBD2. The V gene's germline CDR1 is SGHTA and CDR2 FQGTGA. The CDR3 covers 17 residues. The V gene end was trimmed by 1 base and the J gene end by 3 bases; junction bases not matched to a gene: 9. Written as DNA, the CDR3 is TGTGCCAGCAGCTTAATCGGGGGGGCAGTGGAGACAGATACGCAGTATTTT. Translating it yields CASSLIGGAVETDTQYF.

This rearrangement joins TRBV18 to TRBJ2-5; possibly TRBD1 for D (6 bases). This CDR3 spans 14 amino acids. Germline V lookup: CDR1 KGHSH, CDR2 LQKENI. Trimming cost V 0 bases and J 4 bases, with 9 bases left between them. The CDR3 DNA follows: TGTGCCAGCTCACCACCCTTGACAGGAGAGACCCAGTACTTC. It codes for CASSPPLTGETQYF.

This chain links TRBV6-5 with TRBJ1-1; TRBD1 might be the D (6 bases). V gave up 2 bases and J gave up 4 bases, with 14 bases separating them. The CDR3 covers 15 residues. Germline V lookup: CDR1 MNHEY, CDR2 SVGAGI. The CDR3 protein is CASSYQGSGSTEAFF. The CDR3 region has the DNA TGTGCCAGCAGTTACCAGGGGTCGGGGAGCACTGAAGCTTTCTTT.